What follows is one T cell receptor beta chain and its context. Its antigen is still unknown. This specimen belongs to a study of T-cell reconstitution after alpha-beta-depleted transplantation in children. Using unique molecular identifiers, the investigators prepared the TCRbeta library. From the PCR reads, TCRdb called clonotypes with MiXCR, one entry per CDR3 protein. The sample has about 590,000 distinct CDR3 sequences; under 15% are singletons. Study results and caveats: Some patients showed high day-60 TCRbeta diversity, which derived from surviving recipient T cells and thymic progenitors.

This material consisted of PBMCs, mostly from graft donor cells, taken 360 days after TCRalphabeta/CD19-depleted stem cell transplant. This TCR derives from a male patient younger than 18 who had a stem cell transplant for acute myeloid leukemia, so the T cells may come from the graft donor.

For the CDR3, the DNA is TGCAGTGCTAGAGAGTGGCAGCCCTTCACAGATACGCAGTATTTT. Translated: CSAREWQPFTDTQYF. J is TRBJ2-3 and V is TRBV20-1; D call uncertain. This CDR3 is 15 amino acids long. V lost 0 bases and J 2 bases, leaving 12 bases between the germline ends. Germline lookup yields CDR1 DFQATT and CDR2 SNEGSKA (reference sequence).